Listed here are 28 T cell receptor beta chains from one sample, sequenced in a study of patients and donors after allogeneic stem cell transplantation. TCRdb passed the RT-PCR reads through MiXCR, listing each CDR3 protein once. The table lists fewer than 500,000 distinct CDR3 sequences, roughly 16% of them singletons. The specimen was blood, either unsorted or a sorted T cell fraction (not recorded which). The receptors here all came from a human donor who was either an allogeneic HSCT recipient or a stem cell or donor lymphocyte infusion donor (not recorded which). It is not recorded whose cells these are; they may come from a transplant donor.

This clonotype was found many times. The chain employs TRBV5-1 and TRBJ2-3; D uncertain. Germline CDR1 reads SGHRS; CDR2 reads YFSETQ. V lost 0 bases, J lost 0 bases, and 8 bases lay in between. The CDR3 has 15 residues. CDR3: CASSLASASTDTQYF. The DNA for the CDR3 is TGCGCCAGCAGCTTGGCCAGTGCTAGCACAGATACGCAGTATTTT.

This clonotype was detected only a few times. This chain links TRBV20-1 with TRBJ2-7; 10 nucleotides align to TRBD1. This CDR3 contains 13 residues. V lost 7 bases and J lost 4; bases outside the gene matches: 7. Germline assignment: CDR1 DFQATT and CDR2 SNEGSKA (reference sequence). The CDR3 DNA reads as TGCAGTGTCCCGACAGGGGGCTATTACGAGCAGTACTTC. The encoded protein is CSVPTGGYYEQYF.

V gene TRBV6-1 combines with J gene TRBJ2-7; D gene unclear. CDR3 length equals 15 residues. CDR1 and CDR2 (germline): MNHNS, SASEGT. V was cut by 6 bases and J by 2 bases, with 17 bases left in between. CDR3: CASSLEASRTYEQYF. As DNA, the CDR3 is TGTGCCAGCAGCCTTGAAGCGAGCCGGACCTACGAGCAGTACTTC.

This chain uses TRBV27 with TRBJ1-2; the D is unclear. Trimming removed 6 bases at V and 1 base at J, with 9 bases between. This CDR3 spans 13 amino acids. Germline CDR1 reads MNHEY; CDR2 reads SMNVEV (reference sequence). For the CDR3, the DNA is TGTGCCAGCAGCCATACAGTTAACTATGGCTACACCTTC. Protein sequence: CASSHTVNYGYTF.

The chain has TRBV2 and TRBJ2-3, with TRBD2 matching 8 bases. J lost 3 bases, V lost 7 bases, and 12 bases had no gene match. The CDR3 length is 16 residues. Germline CDR1 is SNHLY and CDR2 is FYNNEI. Here the CDR3 DNA reads TGTGCCAGCACCCCTCGACTAGCGAGTCAGACAGATACGCAGTATTTT. Translated: CASTPRLASQTDTQYF.

This clonotype showed up just a few times. The V and J genes are TRBV27 and TRBJ1-2; D remains ambiguous. Trimming left V 6 bases short and J 4 bases short, with 18 bases between. The CDR3 length is 15 residues. Germline V gene sequence: CDR1 MNHEY, CDR2 SMNVEV (reference sequence). This CDR3 reads CASRPAGRRGYGYTF. CDR3 in DNA: TGTGCCAGCAGGCCAGCGGGTAGACGGGGCTATGGCTACACCTTC.

This chain connects TRBV4-1 to TRBJ1-2; 9 bases match TRBD1. Per germline, CDR1 MGHRA and CDR2 YSYEKL. V shed 5 bases, J shed 4 bases, and the junction held 8 bases outside the gene matches. CDR3 length: 15 amino acids. CDR3 DNA: TGCGCCAGCAGCGCTCGGACAGGGGTGGGCTATGGCTACACCTTC. Amino acids: CASSARTGVGYGYTF.

The chain carries TRBV20-1 and TRBJ1-5, with 8 bases that match TRBD1. J gave up 4 bases and V 0 bases, and 5 bases lay outside the gene matches. Per the germline V gene, CDR1 is DFQATT and CDR2 is SNEGSKA (reference sequence). This CDR3 spans 15 amino acids. The CDR3 nucleotides read TGCAGTGCTAGAGACGGACAGGGCTATAATCAGCCCCAGCATTTT. Translating gives CSARDGQGYNQPQHF.

The DNA of the CDR3 is TGTGCCAGCAGATCCGGGGGATTGGGTTCACCCCTCCACTTT. Amino acid sequence: CASRSGGLGSPLHF. V usage is TRBV27 and J usage is TRBJ1-6, with D perhaps matching TRBD1 (5 bases). The germline V and J ends were trimmed by 6 bases and 9 bases, with 15 bases remaining between them. CDR1 MNHEY and CDR2 SMNVEV come from the germline V gene (reference sequence). The CDR3 has 14 residues.

The genes are TRBV5-1 and TRBJ2-6, with D possibly TRBD1 on 6 matching bases. CDR3 length: 16 residues. The V gene lost 8 bases and the J gene lost 1 base, with 16 bases spanning the gap. Germline lookup yields CDR1 SGHRS and CDR2 YFSETQ. The CDR3: CASCRTVGSGANVLTF. In DNA, the CDR3 is TGCGCCAGTTGCCGGACAGTGGGTTCTGGGGCCAACGTCCTGACTTTC.

This clonotype was detected many times. The V call is TRBV6-1, the J call TRBJ2-7; TRBD1 matches at 7 bases. With V trimmed by 4 bases and J by 7 bases, 7 bases remained unmatched. CDR3 length: 13 amino acids. The germline gives CDR1 MNHNS, CDR2 SASEGT. The CDR3 DNA reads as TGTGCCAGCAGTGCATACAGGGGTGGAGAGCAGTACTTC. It encodes CASSAYRGGEQYF.

This clonotype was detected only a few times. The chain joins TRBV6-1 to TRBJ1-2; D call uncertain. Germline lookup yields CDR1 MNHNS and CDR2 SASEGT. The CDR3 is 15 amino acids. Trimming stripped 0 bases from V and 0 bases from J, with 8 bases between. The DNA for the CDR3 is TGTGCCAGCAGTGAAGCAAAGGGTACTAACTATGGCTACACCTTC. Amino acids: CASSEAKGTNYGYTF.

This clonotype was seen many times. J is TRBJ1-5 and V is TRBV12-3 or TRBV12-4, with D maybe TRBD1 (5 bases). This CDR3 region has 15 residues. Trimming took 2 bases from V and 1 from J, leaving 9 bases between them. The CDR3 reads CASSLNRKSNQPQHF. Written as DNA, the CDR3 is TGTGCCAGCAGTTTAAACAGGAAAAGCAATCAGCCCCAGCATTTT.

This clonotype has a count of ten or more. The chain uses TRBV10-2 and TRBJ2-3, with 7 bases aligning to TRBD2. Germline-derived CDR1 and CDR2 are WSHSY and SAAADI. This CDR3 has 15 residues. After removal of 10 bases from V and 7 bases from J, the junction contained 17 bases not matched to a gene. The CDR3 sequence: CATEASGTSTYTQYF. As DNA, the CDR3 is TGCGCCACCGAAGCTAGCGGTACGAGCACTTATACGCAGTATTTT.

This clonotype was seen ten or more times. This chain connects TRBV4-3 to TRBJ2-7, with TRBD1 identical over 7 bases. Germline trimming cut 3 bases from V and 5 bases from J; bases unmatched to any gene: 10. The CDR3 has 15 residues. Germline V gene data show CDR1 as LGHNA and CDR2 as YSLEER. CDR3 nucleotide sequence: TGCGCCAGCAGCCATTGGACAGGTTTTTTGGACGAGCAGTACTTC. The encoded protein is CASSHWTGFLDEQYF.

The CDR3 sequence: CASSQPRPINNEQFF. The CDR3 bases are TGTGCCAGCAGCCAACCTCGACCGATCAACAATGAGCAGTTCTTC. V usage is TRBV3-1 and J usage is TRBJ2-1; D not certain. The length of the CDR3 is 15 residues. Germline CDR1 and CDR2: LGHDT and YNNKEL (reference sequence). Trimming pared 2 bases from V and 5 bases from J, leaving 13 bases between.

This clonotype was observed a handful of times. The chain employs TRBV5-1 and TRBJ1-2, with D tentatively TRBD1 (5 bases). The length of the CDR3 is 16 residues. Germline assignment: CDR1 SGHRS and CDR2 YFSETQ. Trimming cost V 0 bases and J 0 bases, with 12 bases left between them. The CDR3 sequence: CASSLVIADTNYGYTF. DNA of the CDR3: TGCGCCAGCAGCTTGGTGATCGCGGACACTAACTATGGCTACACCTTC.

This clonotype was observed a handful of times. The genes are TRBV5-1 and TRBJ2-1, with D possibly matching TRBD1 (6 bases). The germline V and J ends were trimmed by 10 bases and 10 bases, with 24 bases remaining between them. Germline CDR1 and CDR2: SGHRS and YFSETQ. This CDR3 has 14 residues. CDR3 coding DNA: TGCGCCTCCGGTGACCAGGGGCAGCTCGGGGAGCAGTTCTTC. It codes for CASGDQGQLGEQFF.

This clonotype was seen ten or more times. The gene calls are TRBV12-3 or TRBV12-4 and TRBJ1-1, with unresolved D. CDR3 length: 13 residues. Trimming removed 0 bases from V and 6 bases from J, with 8 bases in between. As DNA, the CDR3 is TGTGCCAGCAGTTTAGCTGGTGGGTCTGAAGCTTTCTTT. Translated, it gives CASSLAGGSEAFF.

The rearrangement joins TRBV5-4 to TRBJ2-2; 10 bases line up with TRBD1. Germline lookup yields CDR1 SGHNT and CDR2 YYREEE (reference sequence). This CDR3 has 16 residues. With 4 bases clipped from V and 6 bases from J, the junction kept 9 bases outside the gene matches. The CDR3 sequence: CASSARDRGPAGELFF. CDR3 coding DNA: TGTGCCAGCAGCGCCCGGGACAGGGGTCCCGCCGGGGAGCTGTTTTTT.

The chain uses TRBV12-3 or TRBV12-4 and TRBJ1-1; maybe TRBD1 (5 bases). V was shortened by 6 bases and J by 11 bases, with 19 bases between the two germline ends. The CDR3 covers 13 residues. The CDR3 DNA reads as TGTGCCAGCAGCACCCTGCCTAGGACACCTGCTTTCTTT. Encoded protein: CASSTLPRTPAFF.

The chain links TRBV12-3 or TRBV12-4 to TRBJ1-2; 7 positions match TRBD1. The CDR3 totals 17 residues. V lost 3 bases to trimming and J lost 4 bases; unmatched junction nucleotides: 14. CDR3 in amino acids: CASSFAGTEQNSYGYTF. The CDR3 DNA reads as TGTGCCAGCAGTTTTGCCGGGACAGAACAAAACTCCTATGGCTACACCTTC.

V is TRBV27 and J is TRBJ1-5; the D gene is possibly TRBD1 (6 bases). The CDR3 is 15 amino acids. V was shortened by 4 bases and J by 4 bases, with 14 bases between the two germline ends. The germline gives CDR1 MNHEY, CDR2 SMNVEV (reference sequence). This CDR3 reads CASSSEGGGNQPQHF. As DNA, the CDR3 is TGTGCCAGCAGTTCAGAGGGGGGTGGTAATCAGCCCCAGCATTTT.

This clonotype has only a few counts. This chain joins TRBV7-2 and TRBJ2-2; D gene unclear. The germline V gene encodes CDR1 SGHTA and CDR2 FQGNSA. The CDR3 has 12 amino acids. V was cut by 2 bases and J by 7 bases, with 5 bases left in between. CDR3 in DNA: TGTGCCAGCAGCTTACAGATCGGGGAGCTGTTTTTT. Translated, it gives CASSLQIGELFF. Full variable domain (remainder filled in from reference TRBV7-2 and TRBJ2-2): GAGVSQSPSNKVTEKGKDVELRCDPISGHTALYWYRQSLGQGLEFLIYFQGNSAPDKSGLPSDRFSAERTGGSVSTLTIQRTQQEDSAVYLCASSLQIGELFFGEGSRLTVL.

In this sample, this clonotype turned up a few times. The V call is TRBV4-3, the J call TRBJ2-1, with D perhaps TRBD2 (6 bases). The CDR3 covers 17 residues. CDR1 LGHNA and CDR2 YSLEER come from the germline V gene. The V and J ends lost 3 bases and 2 bases respectively, with 17 bases between them. In nucleotides, the CDR3 is TGCGCCAGCAGCCAGGAGAAGCAGGGACTTGCCTACAATGAGCAGTTCTTC. It encodes CASSQEKQGLAYNEQFF.

The V and J genes are TRBV9 and TRBJ2-1; maybe TRBD2 (6 bases). CDR1 and CDR2 from the germline V gene are SGDLS and YYNGEE. The CDR3 covers 15 residues. Deletions cut 1 base from V and 6 bases from J, with 14 bases between. This CDR3 reads CASSVRPTEGNEQFF. The CDR3 nucleotides are TGTGCCAGCAGCGTAAGACCAACGGAGGGCAATGAGCAGTTCTTC.

The chain is built from TRBV5-1 and TRBJ2-7; D perhaps matches TRBD2 (6 bases). Looked up from germline, CDR1 is SGHRS and CDR2 is YFSETQ. The CDR3 consists of 15 residues. Trimming took off 6 bases at V and 7 bases at J, with 23 bases between the two ends. CDR3 region: CASTLPAGPRREQYF. CDR3 DNA: TGCGCCAGCACCCTTCCAGCGGGCCCTCGTCGGGAGCAGTACTTC.

The chain recombines TRBV29-1 with TRBJ2-5, with a tentative D call TRBD2 (5 bases). The CDR3 totals 14 residues. The germline V gene encodes CDR1 SQVTM and CDR2 ANQGSEA. The ends were cut back, 1 base at V and 5 bases at J, with 14 bases in the middle. CDR3: CSVEAGSGSETQYF. The CDR3, as DNA: TGCAGCGTTGAAGCGGGATCGGGATCTGAGACCCAGTACTTC.